This TCR beta chain was retrieved from a study of T cell repertoires in cytomegalovirus infection. CDR3 size: 14 residues. Germline CDR1 is KGHDR and CDR2 is SFDVKD. V lost 0 bases and J 2 bases, leaving 6 bases between the germline ends. TCRdb independently ran MiXCR on the reads; one entry per CDR3 protein. The sample lists over 300,000 distinct CDR3 sequences, approximately 9.5% seen once, with around 4.1% in the top ten. V is TRBV24-1 and J is TRBJ1-2; unclear D gene. Material: PBMCs. This TCR derives from a human donor in good health (CMV status not recorded). Some clones in this sample may be carry-over from other donors' samples. The CDR3 sequence: CATSDLSVNYGYTF. CDR3 nucleotide sequence: TGTGCCACCAGTGATTTGTCCGTAAACTATGGCTACACCTTC.